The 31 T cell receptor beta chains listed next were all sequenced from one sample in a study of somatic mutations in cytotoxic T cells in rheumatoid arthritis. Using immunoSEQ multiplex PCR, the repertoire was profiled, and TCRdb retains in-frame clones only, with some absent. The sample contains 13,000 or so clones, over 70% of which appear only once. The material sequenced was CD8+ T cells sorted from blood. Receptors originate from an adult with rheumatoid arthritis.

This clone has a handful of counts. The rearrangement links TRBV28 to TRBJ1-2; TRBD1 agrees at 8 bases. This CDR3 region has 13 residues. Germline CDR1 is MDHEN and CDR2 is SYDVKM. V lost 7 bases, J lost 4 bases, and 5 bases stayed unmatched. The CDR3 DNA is TGTGCCAGCAAGCAGGGGGCTACCTATGGCTACACCTTC. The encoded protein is CASKQGATYGYTF.

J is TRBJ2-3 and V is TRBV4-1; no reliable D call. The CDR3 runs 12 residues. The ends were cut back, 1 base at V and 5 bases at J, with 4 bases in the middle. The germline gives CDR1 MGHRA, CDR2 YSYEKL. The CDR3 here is CASSQAGDTQYF. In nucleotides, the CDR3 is TGCGCCAGCAGCCAAGCAGGAGATACGCAGTATTTT.

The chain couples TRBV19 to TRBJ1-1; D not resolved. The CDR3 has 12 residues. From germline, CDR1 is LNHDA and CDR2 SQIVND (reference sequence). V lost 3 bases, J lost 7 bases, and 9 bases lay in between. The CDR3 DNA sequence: TGTGCCAGTAGTATCGGTCCCCTTGAAGCTTTCTTT. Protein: CASSIGPLEAFF.

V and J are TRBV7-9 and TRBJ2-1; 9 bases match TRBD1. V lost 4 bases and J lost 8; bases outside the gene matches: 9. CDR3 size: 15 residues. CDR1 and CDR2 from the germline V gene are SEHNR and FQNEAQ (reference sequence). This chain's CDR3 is CASSYRDRETHEQFF. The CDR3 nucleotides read TGTGCCAGCAGCTACCGGGACAGGGAAACCCATGAGCAGTTCTTC.

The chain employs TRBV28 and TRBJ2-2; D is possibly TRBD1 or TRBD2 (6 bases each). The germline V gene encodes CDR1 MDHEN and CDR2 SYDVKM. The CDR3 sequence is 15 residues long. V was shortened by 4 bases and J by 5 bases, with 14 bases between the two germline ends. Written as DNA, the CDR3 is TGTGCCAGCAGTTCCTCTAGGGGGGCGACCGGGGAGCTGTTTTTT. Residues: CASSSSRGATGELFF.

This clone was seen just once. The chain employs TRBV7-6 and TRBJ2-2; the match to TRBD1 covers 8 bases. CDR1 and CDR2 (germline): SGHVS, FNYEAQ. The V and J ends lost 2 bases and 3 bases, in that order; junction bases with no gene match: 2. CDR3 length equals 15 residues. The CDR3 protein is CASSLQGAYTGELFF. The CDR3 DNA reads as TGTGCCAGCAGCTTACAGGGGGCGTACACCGGGGAGCTGTTTTTT.

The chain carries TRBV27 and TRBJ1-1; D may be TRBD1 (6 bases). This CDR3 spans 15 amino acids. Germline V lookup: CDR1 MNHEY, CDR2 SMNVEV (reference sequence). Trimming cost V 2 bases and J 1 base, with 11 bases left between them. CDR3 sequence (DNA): TGTGCCAGCAGTTTAATTTGGGGGCGGAACACTGAAGCTTTCTTT. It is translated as CASSLIWGRNTEAFF.

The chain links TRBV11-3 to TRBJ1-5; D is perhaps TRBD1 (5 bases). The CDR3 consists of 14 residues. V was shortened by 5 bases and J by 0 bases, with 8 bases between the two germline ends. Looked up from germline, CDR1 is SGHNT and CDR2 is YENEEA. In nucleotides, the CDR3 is TGTGCCAGCAGCCTAGGGGATAGCAATCAGCCCCAGCATTTT. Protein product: CASSLGDSNQPQHF.

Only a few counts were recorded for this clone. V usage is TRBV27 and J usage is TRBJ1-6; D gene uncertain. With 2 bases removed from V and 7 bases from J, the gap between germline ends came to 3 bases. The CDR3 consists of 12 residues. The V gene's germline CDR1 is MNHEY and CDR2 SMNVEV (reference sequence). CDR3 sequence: CASSLGNSPLHF. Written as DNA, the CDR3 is TGTGCCAGCAGTTTAGGCAATTCACCCCTCCACTTT.

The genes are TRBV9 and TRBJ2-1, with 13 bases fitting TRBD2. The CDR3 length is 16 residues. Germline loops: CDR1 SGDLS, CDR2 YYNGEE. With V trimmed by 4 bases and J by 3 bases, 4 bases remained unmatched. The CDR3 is CASSSRLAGGYNEQFF. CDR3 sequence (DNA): TGTGCCAGCAGCTCCAGACTAGCGGGGGGCTACAATGAGCAGTTCTTC.

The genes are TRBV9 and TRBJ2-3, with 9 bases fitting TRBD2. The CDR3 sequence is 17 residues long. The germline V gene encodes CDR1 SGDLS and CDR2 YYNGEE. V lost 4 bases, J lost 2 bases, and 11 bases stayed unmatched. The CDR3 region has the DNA TGTGCCAGCAGCTATAATCCGGCTAGCGGGGACACAGATACGCAGTATTTT. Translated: CASSYNPASGDTDTQYF.

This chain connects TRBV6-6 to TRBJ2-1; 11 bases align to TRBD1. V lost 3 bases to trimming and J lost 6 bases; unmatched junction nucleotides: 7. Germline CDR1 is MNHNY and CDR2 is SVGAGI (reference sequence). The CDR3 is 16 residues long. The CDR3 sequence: CASSYTGTGGSNEQFF. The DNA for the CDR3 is TGTGCCAGCAGTTATACCGGGACAGGGGGGTCCAATGAGCAGTTCTTC.

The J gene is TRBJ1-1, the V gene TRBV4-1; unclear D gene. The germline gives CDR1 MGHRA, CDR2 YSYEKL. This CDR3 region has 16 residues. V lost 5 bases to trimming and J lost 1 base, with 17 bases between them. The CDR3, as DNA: TGCGCCAGCAGCTTACTTTCTTCTCCCCAGAACACTGAAGCTTTCTTT. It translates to CASSLLSSPQNTEAFF.

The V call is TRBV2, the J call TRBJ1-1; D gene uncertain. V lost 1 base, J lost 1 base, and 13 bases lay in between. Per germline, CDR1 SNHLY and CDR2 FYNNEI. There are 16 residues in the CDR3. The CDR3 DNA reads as TGTGCCAGCAGTGAAGGGGTCGGCAGGACGAACACTGAAGCTTTCTTT. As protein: CASSEGVGRTNTEAFF.

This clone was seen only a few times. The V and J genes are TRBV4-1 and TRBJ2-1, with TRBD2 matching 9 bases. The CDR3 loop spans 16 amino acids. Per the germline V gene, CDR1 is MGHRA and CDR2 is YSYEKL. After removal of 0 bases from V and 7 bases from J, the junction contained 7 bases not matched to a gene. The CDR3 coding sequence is TGCGCCAGCAGCCAAGATAAGGCGGGGGGGGATAATGAGCAGTTCTTC. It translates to CASSQDKAGGDNEQFF.

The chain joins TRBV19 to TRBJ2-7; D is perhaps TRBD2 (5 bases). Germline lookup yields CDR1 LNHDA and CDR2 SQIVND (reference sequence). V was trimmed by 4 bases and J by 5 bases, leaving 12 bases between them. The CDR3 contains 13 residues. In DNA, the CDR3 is TGTGCCAGTAGTACGGGGTCCGTTAACGAGCAGTACTTC. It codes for CASSTGSVNEQYF.

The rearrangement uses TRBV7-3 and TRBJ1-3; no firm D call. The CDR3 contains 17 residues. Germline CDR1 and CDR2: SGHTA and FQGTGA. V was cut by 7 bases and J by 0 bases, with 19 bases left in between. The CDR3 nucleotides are TGTGCCAGCACCTATCGAGCTTTGGATTTCTCTGGAAACACCATATATTTT. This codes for CASTYRALDFSGNTIYF.

The CDR3 is CASSEGLGGQPQHF. CDR3 sequence (DNA): TGTGCCAGCAGTGAGGGGCTAGGGGGGCAGCCCCAGCATTTT. V usage is TRBV25-1 and J usage is TRBJ1-5, with D possibly being TRBD1 (6 bases). CDR3 length: 14 residues. V was trimmed by 3 bases and J by 7 bases, leaving 13 bases between them. CDR1 is MGHDK and CDR2 is SYGVNS in the germline V gene.

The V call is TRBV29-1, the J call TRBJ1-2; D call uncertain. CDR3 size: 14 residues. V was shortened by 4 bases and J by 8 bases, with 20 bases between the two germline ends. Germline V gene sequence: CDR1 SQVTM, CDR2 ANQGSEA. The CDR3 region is CSVGVPAGSGGYTF. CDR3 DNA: TGCAGCGTTGGGGTCCCGGCCGGCAGTGGGGGCTACACCTTC.

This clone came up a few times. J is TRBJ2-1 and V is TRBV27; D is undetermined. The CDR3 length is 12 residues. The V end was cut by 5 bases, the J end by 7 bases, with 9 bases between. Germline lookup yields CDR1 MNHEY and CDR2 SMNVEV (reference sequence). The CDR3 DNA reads TGTGCCAGCAGTACAATACGGAATGAGCAGTTCTTC. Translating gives CASSTIRNEQFF.

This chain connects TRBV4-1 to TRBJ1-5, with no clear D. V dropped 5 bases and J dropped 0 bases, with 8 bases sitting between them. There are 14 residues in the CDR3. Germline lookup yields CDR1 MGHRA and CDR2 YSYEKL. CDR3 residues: CASSESYSNQPQHF. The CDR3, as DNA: TGCGCCAGCAGCGAGTCGTATAGCAATCAGCCCCAGCATTTT.

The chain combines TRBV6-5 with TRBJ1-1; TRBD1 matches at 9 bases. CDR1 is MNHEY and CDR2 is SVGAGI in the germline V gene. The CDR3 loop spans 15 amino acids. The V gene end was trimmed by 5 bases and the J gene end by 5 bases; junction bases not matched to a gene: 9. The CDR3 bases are TGTGCCAGCAGTATCTCGGGACAGGGTTGGACTGAAGCTTTCTTT. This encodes CASSISGQGWTEAFF.

The CDR3 DNA reads as TGCAGCGTTGAATTTGACAGGAGCAACACTGAAGCTTTCTTT. Protein: CSVEFDRSNTEAFF. The chain joins TRBV29-1 to TRBJ1-1; tentative D call: TRBD1 (6 bases). The CDR3 runs to 14 residues. V lost 2 bases to trimming and J lost 2 bases, with 12 bases between them. Germline CDR1 and CDR2: SQVTM and ANQGSEA.

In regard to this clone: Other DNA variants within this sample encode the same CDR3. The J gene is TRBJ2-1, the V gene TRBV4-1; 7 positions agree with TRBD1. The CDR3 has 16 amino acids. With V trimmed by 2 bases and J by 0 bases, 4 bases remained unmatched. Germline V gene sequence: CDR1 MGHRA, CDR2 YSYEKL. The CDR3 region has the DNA TGCGCCAGCAGCCAACGACAGGGTAGCTCCTACAATGAGCAGTTCTTC. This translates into CASSQRQGSSYNEQFF.

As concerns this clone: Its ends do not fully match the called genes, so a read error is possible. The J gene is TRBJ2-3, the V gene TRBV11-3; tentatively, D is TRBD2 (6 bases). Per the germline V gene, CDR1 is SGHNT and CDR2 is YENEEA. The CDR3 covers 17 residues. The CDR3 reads CASSYRCSGDSTDTQYF. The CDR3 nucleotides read TGTGCCAGCAGCTACCGGTGTAGCGGTGATAGCACTGATACGCAGTATTTT.

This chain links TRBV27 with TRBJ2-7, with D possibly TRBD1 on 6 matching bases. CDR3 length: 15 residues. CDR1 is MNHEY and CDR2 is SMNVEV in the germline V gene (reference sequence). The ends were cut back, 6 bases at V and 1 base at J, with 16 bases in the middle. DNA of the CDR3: TGTGCCAGCAGCCTTGGGCAGGGGACATCCTACGAGCAGTACTTC. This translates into CASSLGQGTSYEQYF.

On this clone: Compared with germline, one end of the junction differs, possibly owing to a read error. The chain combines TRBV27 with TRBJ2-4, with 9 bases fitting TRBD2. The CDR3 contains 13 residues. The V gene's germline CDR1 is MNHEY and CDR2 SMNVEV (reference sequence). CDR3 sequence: CASKGLAQNIQYF. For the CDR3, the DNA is TGTGCCAGCAAGGGACTAGCCCAAAACATTCAGTACTTC.

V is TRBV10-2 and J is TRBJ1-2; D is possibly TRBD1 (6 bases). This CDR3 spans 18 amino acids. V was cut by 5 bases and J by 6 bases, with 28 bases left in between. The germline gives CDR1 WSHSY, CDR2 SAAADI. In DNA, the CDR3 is TGCGCCAGCAGTATCGAAACAGGGACTATCTTACAGGCTGATGGCTACACCTTC. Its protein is CASSIETGTILQADGYTF.

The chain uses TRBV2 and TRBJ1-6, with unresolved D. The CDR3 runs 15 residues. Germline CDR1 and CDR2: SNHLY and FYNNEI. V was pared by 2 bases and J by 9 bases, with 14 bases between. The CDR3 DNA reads TGTGCCAGCAGTGAAAGTTCAGCACAAAGTTCACCCCTCCACTTT. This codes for CASSESSAQSSPLHF. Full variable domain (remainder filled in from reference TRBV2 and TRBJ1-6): EPEVTQTPSHQVTQMGQEVILRCVPISNHLYFYWYRQILGQKVEFLVSFYNNEISEKSEIFDDQFSVERPDGSNFTLKIRSTKLEDSAMYFCASSESSAQSSPLHFGNGTRLTVT.

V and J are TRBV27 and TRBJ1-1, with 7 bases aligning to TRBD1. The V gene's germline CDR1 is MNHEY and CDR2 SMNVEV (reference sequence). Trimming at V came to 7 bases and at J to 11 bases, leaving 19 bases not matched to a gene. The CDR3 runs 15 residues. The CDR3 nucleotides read TGTGCCAGCACCTCGACGGACAGGATTCCGCCCGGGGCTTTCTTT. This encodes CASTSTDRIPPGAFF.

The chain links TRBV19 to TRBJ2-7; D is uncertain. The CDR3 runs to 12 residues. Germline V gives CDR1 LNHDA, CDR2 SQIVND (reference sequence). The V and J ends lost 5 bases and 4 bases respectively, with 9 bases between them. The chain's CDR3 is CASSSGLYEQYF. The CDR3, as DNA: TGTGCCAGTAGTTCCGGCCTTTACGAGCAGTACTTC.